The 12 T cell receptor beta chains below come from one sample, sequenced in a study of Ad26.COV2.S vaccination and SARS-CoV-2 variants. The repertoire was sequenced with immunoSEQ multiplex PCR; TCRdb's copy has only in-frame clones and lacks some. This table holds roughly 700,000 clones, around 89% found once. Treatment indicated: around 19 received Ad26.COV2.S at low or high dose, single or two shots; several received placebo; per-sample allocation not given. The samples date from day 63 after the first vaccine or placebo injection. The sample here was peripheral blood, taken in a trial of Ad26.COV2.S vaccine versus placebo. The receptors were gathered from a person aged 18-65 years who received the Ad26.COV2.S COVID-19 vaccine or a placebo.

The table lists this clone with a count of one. CDR3 protein: CASSLGTGGVEKLFF. DNA for the CDR3: TGTGCCAGCAGCTTAGGGACAGGGGGCGTTGAAAAACTGTTTTTT. V and J are TRBV7-2 and TRBJ1-4; 11 bases are a match to TRBD1. Trimming took 1 base from V and 7 from J; bases not matched to a gene: 2. In germline, CDR1 is SGHTA, CDR2 FQGNSA. The CDR3 spans 15 residues.

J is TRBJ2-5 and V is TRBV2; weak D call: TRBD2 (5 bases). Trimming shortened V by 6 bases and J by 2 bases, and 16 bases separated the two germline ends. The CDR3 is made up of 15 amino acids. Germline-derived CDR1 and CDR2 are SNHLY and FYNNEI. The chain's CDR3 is CASSSIGVQQETQYF. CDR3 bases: TGTGCCAGCAGCTCCATCGGGGTGCAACAAGAGACCCAGTACTTC.

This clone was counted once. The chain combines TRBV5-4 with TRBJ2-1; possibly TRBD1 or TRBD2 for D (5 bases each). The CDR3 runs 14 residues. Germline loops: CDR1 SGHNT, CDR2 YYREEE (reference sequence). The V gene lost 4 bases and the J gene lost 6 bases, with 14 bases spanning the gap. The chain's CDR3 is CASSTGTLGNEQFF. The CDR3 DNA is TGTGCCAGCAGCACGGGGACCCTTGGCAATGAGCAGTTCTTC.

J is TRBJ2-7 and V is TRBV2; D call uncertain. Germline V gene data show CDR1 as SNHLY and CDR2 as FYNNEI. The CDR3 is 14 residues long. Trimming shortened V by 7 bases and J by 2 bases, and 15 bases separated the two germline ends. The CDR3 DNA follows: TGTGCCAGCACCCCCGAGCAGGACGCCTACGAGCAGTACTTC. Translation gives CASTPEQDAYEQYF.

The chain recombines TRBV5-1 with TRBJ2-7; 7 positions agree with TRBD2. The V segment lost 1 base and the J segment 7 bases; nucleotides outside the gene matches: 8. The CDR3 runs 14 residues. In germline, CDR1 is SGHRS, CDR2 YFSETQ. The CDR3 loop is CASSLIGRAGEQYF. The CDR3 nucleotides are TGCGCCAGCAGCTTGATAGGGAGGGCCGGAGAGCAGTACTTC.

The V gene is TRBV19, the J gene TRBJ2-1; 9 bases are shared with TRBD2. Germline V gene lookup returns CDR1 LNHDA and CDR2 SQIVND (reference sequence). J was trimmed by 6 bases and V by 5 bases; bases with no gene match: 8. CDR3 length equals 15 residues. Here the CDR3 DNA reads TGTGCCAGTAGTCCCCCCAAGACTAGCGGCAATGAGCAGTTCTTC. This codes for CASSPPKTSGNEQFF.

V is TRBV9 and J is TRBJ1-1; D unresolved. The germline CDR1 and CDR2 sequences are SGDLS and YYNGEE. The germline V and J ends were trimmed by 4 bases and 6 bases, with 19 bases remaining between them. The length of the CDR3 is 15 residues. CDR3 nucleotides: TGTGCCAGCAGCTCCTACCTCACGAGGGAGGCTGAAGCTTTCTTT. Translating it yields CASSSYLTREAEAFF.

CDR3 DNA: TGTGCCACCGGGGGAGTACCCCGTGCGAATGAGCAGTTCTTC. This gives the protein CATGGVPRANEQFF. The chain links TRBV10-3 to TRBJ2-1; possible D gene TRBD2, 6 bases. CDR1 is ENHRY and CDR2 is SYGVKD in the germline V gene. The CDR3 covers 14 residues. The ends were cut back, 10 bases at V and 7 bases at J, with 20 bases in the middle.

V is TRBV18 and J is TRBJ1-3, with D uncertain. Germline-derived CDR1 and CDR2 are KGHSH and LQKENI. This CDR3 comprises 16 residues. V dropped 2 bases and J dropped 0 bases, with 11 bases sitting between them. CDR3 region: CASSPGLPSSGNTIYF. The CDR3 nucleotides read TGTGCCAGCTCACCAGGGCTACCGAGCTCTGGAAACACCATATATTTT.

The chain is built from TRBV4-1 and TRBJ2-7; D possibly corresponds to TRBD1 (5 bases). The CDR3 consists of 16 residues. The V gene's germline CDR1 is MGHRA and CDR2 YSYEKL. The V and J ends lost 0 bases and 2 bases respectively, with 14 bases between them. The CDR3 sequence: CASSQERRQSTYEQYF. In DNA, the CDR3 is TGCGCCAGCAGCCAAGAACGTAGACAGTCTACCTACGAGCAGTACTTC.

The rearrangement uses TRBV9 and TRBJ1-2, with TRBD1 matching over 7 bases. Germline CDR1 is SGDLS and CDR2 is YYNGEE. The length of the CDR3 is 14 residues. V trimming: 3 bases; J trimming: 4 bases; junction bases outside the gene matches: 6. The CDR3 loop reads CASSGTGVAYGYTF. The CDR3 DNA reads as TGTGCCAGCAGCGGAACAGGGGTTGCCTATGGCTACACCTTC. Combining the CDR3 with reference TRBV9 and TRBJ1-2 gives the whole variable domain DSGVTQTPKHLITATGQRVTLRCSPRSGDLSVYWYQQSLDQGLQFLIQYYNGEERAKGNILERFSAQQFPDLHSELNLSSLELGDSALYFCASSGTGVAYGYTFGSGTRLTVV.

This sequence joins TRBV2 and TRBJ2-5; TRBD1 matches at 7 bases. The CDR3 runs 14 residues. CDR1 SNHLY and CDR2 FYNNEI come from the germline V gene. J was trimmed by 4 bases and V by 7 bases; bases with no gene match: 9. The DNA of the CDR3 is TGTGCCAGCATTTCTACAGGGGCCCCAGAGACCCAGTACTTC. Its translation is CASISTGAPETQYF.